A selection of T cell receptor beta chains follows, all from one sample in a study of T cell responses to AZD1222 COVID-19 vaccine. Only in-frame clones appear in the TCRdb table, and some are missing; sequencing was by immunoSEQ multiplex PCR. The sample has some 66,000 clones; nearly 90% are singletons. Sample: peripheral blood, taken 28 days after the second AZD1222 dose. The receptors derive from an adult who received the AZD1222 COVID-19 vaccine. The CDR3 runs from the conserved cysteine through the conserved F or W.

V gene	J gene	CDR3 protein
TRBV9	TRBJ1-3	CASSPHGDLSGNTIYF
TRBV5-4	TRBJ2-1	CASSPLASGIYEQFF
TRBV7-2	TRBJ2-1	CASSLARTRDEQFF
TRBV11-2	TRBJ1-1	CASSLGLHTEAFF
TRBV10-3	TRBJ2-7	CAISEGADYEQYF
TRBV7-3	TRBJ2-7	CASSSPLKPDEQYF
TRBV2	TRBJ2-7	CASSERQGATSLKYF
TRBV2	TRBJ1-6	CASSDTDSYNSPLHF
TRBV7-9	TRBJ1-4	CASSLAAGGGEKLFF
TRBV7-2	TRBJ2-2	CASSLVAGVITGELFF
TRBV7-9	TRBJ2-3	CASSFQIRTLPWDTQYF
TRBV7-9	TRBJ1-2	CASSLGVLGYTF
TRBV3-1/TRBV3-2	TRBJ1-2	CASSHAYGYTF
TRBV11-1	TRBJ2-3	CASSLQSTDTQYF
TRBV5-4	TRBJ1-1	CASSLRDNEAFF
TRBV29-1	TRBJ1-2	CSVERGQGYGYTF
TRBV5-1	TRBJ2-7	CASSSLTSGAYEQYF
TRBV5-8	TRBJ1-4	CASSSRDRGIAANEKLVF
TRBV28	TRBJ1-5	CASSITGQPQHF
TRBV29-1	TRBJ2-3	CSVETSGITDTQYF
TRBV21-1	TRBJ1-1	CASSSRRGTVNTEAFF
TRBV2	TRBJ2-1	CASIKLGLARYNEQFF
TRBV5-8	TRBJ2-1	CASSYQRDGGEQFF
TRBV6-4	TRBJ1-1	CASSDPPGPNTEAFF
TRBV6-1	TRBJ1-2	CASSESWRGQGFLNYGYTF
TRBV4-3	TRBJ1-3	CASSQDVANSGNTIYF
TRBV3-1/TRBV3-2	TRBJ1-5	CASSQDWGGNQPQHF
TRBV29-1	TRBJ2-3	CSVEELEDTQYF
TRBV3-1/TRBV3-2	TRBJ1-6	CASTHRGTGDSPLHF
TRBV12-5	TRBJ2-1	CASGLYRDFYHLSSYNEQFF
TRBV10-2	TRBJ2-1	CASSESTSGAGVRNEQFF
TRBV2	TRBJ2-7	CASSEVWEQYF
TRBV9	TRBJ1-2	CASSPGLRMGYTF
TRBV5-1	TRBJ2-7	CASSLGRGGDEQYF
TRBV7-9	TRBJ2-7	CASSPPARDSGHEQYF
TRBV7-8	TRBJ1-1	CASSLKRTGGMVGFFF
TRBV7-9	TRBJ2-7	CASSPLAQTLYEQYF
TRBV7-9	TRBJ2-3	CASSLTSGSTDTQYF
TRBV29-1	TRBJ2-7	CSVVLASGPLYEQYF
TRBV18	TRBJ1-1	CASSPGQNTEAFF
TRBV5-6	TRBJ2-7	CASRRDYHYEQYF
TRBV4-3	TRBJ1-5	CASSQDVGPPQHF
TRBV27	TRBJ1-1	CASSFSLGTEAFF